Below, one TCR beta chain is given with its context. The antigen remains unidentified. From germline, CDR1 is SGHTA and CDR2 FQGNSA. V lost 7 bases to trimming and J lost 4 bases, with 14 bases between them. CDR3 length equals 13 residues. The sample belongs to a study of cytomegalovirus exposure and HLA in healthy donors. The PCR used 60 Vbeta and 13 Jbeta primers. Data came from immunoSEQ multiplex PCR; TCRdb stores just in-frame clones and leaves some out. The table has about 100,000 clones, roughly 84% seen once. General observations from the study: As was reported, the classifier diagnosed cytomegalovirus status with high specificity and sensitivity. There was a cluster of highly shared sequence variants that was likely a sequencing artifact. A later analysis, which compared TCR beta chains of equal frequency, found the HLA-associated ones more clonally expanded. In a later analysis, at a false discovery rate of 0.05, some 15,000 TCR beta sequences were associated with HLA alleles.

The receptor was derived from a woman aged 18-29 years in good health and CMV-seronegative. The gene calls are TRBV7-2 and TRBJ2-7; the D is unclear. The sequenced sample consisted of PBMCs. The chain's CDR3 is CASTVGAGYEQYF. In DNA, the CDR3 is TGTGCCAGCACGGTCGGCGCCGGGTACGAGCAGTACTTC.